The 32 T cell receptor beta chains given below trace back to one sample, sequenced in a study of shared clonotypes between healthy human individuals. Data came from immunoSEQ multiplex PCR; TCRdb stores just in-frame clones and leaves some out. The sample shows approximately 500,000 clones, about 96% of them seen only once. The material sequenced was naive CD4+ T cells sorted from blood. Indicated subset: CD45RA+ positively selected. The receptors originated from a woman under 40 in good health.

The chain is built from TRBV28 and TRBJ1-1; D remains ambiguous. The CDR3 has 13 residues. Trimming stripped 7 bases from V and 5 bases from J, with 14 bases between. Germline V lookup: CDR1 MDHEN, CDR2 SYDVKM. The CDR3 nucleotides are TGTGCCAGCACCAAAAGCCTGGGGACTGAAGCTTTCTTT. Protein product: CASTKSLGTEAFF.

V gene TRBV28 combines with J gene TRBJ2-7; 8 nucleotides match TRBD2. The CDR3 runs 14 residues. Germline assignment: CDR1 MDHEN and CDR2 SYDVKM. V was pared by 5 bases and J by 3 bases, with 6 bases of the junction left unmatched. The CDR3 spells CASSSSGTNYEQYF. The CDR3 DNA reads as TGTGCCAGCAGTAGTAGCGGGACAAACTACGAGCAGTACTTC.

This rearrangement joins TRBV10-3 to TRBJ2-7; 9 bases align to TRBD2. V lost 6 bases, J lost 4 bases, and 7 bases stayed unmatched. Germline CDR1 and CDR2: ENHRY and SYGVKD. CDR3 length: 14 residues. The CDR3 nucleotides read TGTGCCATCAGATCTAGCGGGAATACTTACGAGCAGTACTTC. This codes for CAIRSSGNTYEQYF.

This sequence joins TRBV25-1 and TRBJ1-4; D not certain. CDR3 length: 15 residues. Between the trimmed V and J ends, which lost 3 bases and 3 bases, there was a span of 11 bases. Germline V gene sequence: CDR1 MGHDK, CDR2 SYGVNS. The CDR3 region has the DNA TGTGCCAGCAGTGATCTGGATCCGGCTAATGAAAAACTGTTTTTT. Residues: CASSDLDPANEKLFF.

The chain couples TRBV28 to TRBJ2-4; D is uncertain. Germline V gene lookup returns CDR1 MDHEN and CDR2 SYDVKM. The CDR3 loop spans 17 amino acids. V was cut by 5 bases and J by 8 bases, with 25 bases left in between. The CDR3 is CASSPIGPLPAWDIQYF. CDR3 nucleotides: TGTGCCAGCAGTCCGATAGGTCCCTTGCCCGCCTGGGACATTCAGTACTTC.

The chain carries TRBV16 and TRBJ1-3; D is undetermined. This CDR3 spans 14 amino acids. With 3 bases removed from V and 0 bases from J, the gap between germline ends came to 6 bases. Germline assignment: CDR1 KGHSY and CDR2 FQNENV. CDR3 protein: CASSQTSSGNTIYF. The CDR3 DNA sequence: TGTGCCAGCAGCCAGACAAGCTCTGGAAACACCATATATTTT.

DNA for the CDR3: TGTGCCAGCAGTCCGAGGGCCAATCCCTCCTACGAGCAGTACTTC. Residues: CASSPRANPSYEQYF. This chain uses TRBV25-1 with TRBJ2-7; D is perhaps TRBD2 (5 bases). Germline V gene data show CDR1 as MGHDK and CDR2 as SYGVNS. This CDR3 spans 15 amino acids. V lost 5 bases, J lost 0 bases, and 14 bases lay in between.

The chain couples TRBV11-1 to TRBJ2-7; 7 bases fit TRBD1. The CDR3 has 14 amino acids. V shed 3 bases and J 2 bases; nucleotides not matched to a gene: 4. Germline V gene lookup returns CDR1 SGHAT and CDR2 FQDESV (reference sequence). The CDR3: CASSFYTGAYEQYF. CDR3 nucleotides: TGTGCCAGCAGCTTCTACACAGGGGCCTACGAGCAGTACTTC.

The chain has TRBV2 and TRBJ2-7; D gene unclear. The CDR3 is 14 residues long. Germline loops: CDR1 SNHLY, CDR2 FYNNEI. V was clipped by 8 bases and J by 2 bases, with 16 bases between them. For the CDR3, the DNA is TGTGCCAGCCGCTGGAGCTTTGCGGCCTACGAGCAGTACTTC. Translating it yields CASRWSFAAYEQYF.

The rearrangement links TRBV6-6 to TRBJ2-7; the match to TRBD1 covers 9 bases. Germline V gene data show CDR1 as MNHNY and CDR2 as SVGAGI (reference sequence). The CDR3 runs to 14 residues. With V trimmed by 7 bases and J by 7 bases, 11 bases remained unmatched. The CDR3 sequence: CASKWDRVGLEQYF. The DNA of the CDR3 is TGTGCCAGCAAGTGGGACAGGGTCGGTCTTGAGCAGTACTTC.

The chain carries TRBV28 and TRBJ2-7, with 7 positions matching TRBD1. The CDR3 has 16 amino acids. Per germline, CDR1 MDHEN and CDR2 SYDVKM. With 6 bases clipped from V and 1 base from J, the junction kept 12 bases outside the gene matches. CDR3 nucleotides: TGTGCCAGCAGATCAGACAGGGTCCTATTTTCCTACGAGCAGTACTTC. This sequence encodes CASRSDRVLFSYEQYF.

The CDR3 DNA reads TGTGCCAGCAGAACTAGCGGGAGTTCCTACGAGCAGTACTTC. Translation gives CASRTSGSSYEQYF. The rearrangement uses TRBV27 and TRBJ2-7, with 11 bases that match TRBD2. With V trimmed by 6 bases and J by 1 base, 2 bases remained unmatched. Germline V gene lookup returns CDR1 MNHEY and CDR2 SMNVEV (reference sequence). CDR3 length: 14 residues.

The chain employs TRBV27 and TRBJ2-7, with D perhaps being TRBD1 or TRBD2 (10 bases each). The CDR3 length is 17 residues. Germline CDR1 is MNHEY and CDR2 is SMNVEV (reference sequence). Between the trimmed V and J ends, which lost 6 bases and 6 bases, there was a span of 27 bases. The CDR3: CASRGTGVLAGVSEQYF. In nucleotides, the CDR3 is TGTGCCAGCAGAGGGACAGGGGTCCTAGCGGGAGTCAGCGAGCAGTACTTC.

V gene TRBV19 combines with J gene TRBJ2-1; D is ambiguous. The CDR3 loop spans 11 amino acids. CDR1 and CDR2 from the germline V gene are LNHDA and SQIVND (reference sequence). Trimming removed 5 bases from V and 8 bases from J, with 7 bases in between. This CDR3 is CASSLGHEQFF. The CDR3 bases are TGTGCCAGTAGTCTAGGGCATGAGCAGTTCTTC.

This clone was seen a few times. The genes are TRBV23-1 and TRBJ1-2; no firm D call. TRBV23-1 falls under the ORF class, with uncertain function. V lost 7 bases and J lost 14, with 11 bases in between. CDR3 length equals 9 residues. CDR3 nucleotides: TGCGCCAGCACCTATCTACATACCTTC. This encodes CASTYLHTF.

V and J are TRBV7-6 and TRBJ2-1; 8 bases map to TRBD2. Germline lookup yields CDR1 SGHVS and CDR2 FNYEAQ. There are 15 residues in the CDR3. V shed 1 base and J 7 bases; nucleotides not matched to a gene: 6. The chain's CDR3 is CASSLVSGKRNEQFF. The DNA of the CDR3 is TGTGCCAGCAGCTTAGTTAGCGGGAAGCGGAATGAGCAGTTCTTC.

The chain couples TRBV6-4 to TRBJ2-1; TRBD2 matches 11 bases. Germline V gene sequence: CDR1 MRHNA, CDR2 SNTAGT. V gave up 0 bases and J gave up 9 bases; unmatched junction bases: 7. The CDR3 spans 16 residues. CDR3 loop: CASSDSLAGGTGEQFF. CDR3 DNA sequence: TGTGCCAGCAGTGACTCGCTAGCGGGAGGCACTGGTGAGCAGTTCTTC.

This chain links TRBV10-3 with TRBJ2-7; the D gene is possibly TRBD2 (6 bases). CDR1 is ENHRY, CDR2 SYGVKD, per germline. The CDR3 loop spans 13 amino acids. Trimming left V 4 bases short and J 5 bases short, with 12 bases between. CDR3 sequence reads: CAISVGGRNEQYF. CDR3 coding DNA: TGTGCCATCAGTGTCGGGGGAAGGAACGAGCAGTACTTC.

This clone was detected once. This chain joins TRBV19 and TRBJ1-5; no reliable D call. CDR1 LNHDA and CDR2 SQIVND come from the germline V gene (reference sequence). CDR3 length equals 12 residues. Between the trimmed V and J ends, which lost 7 bases and 7 bases, there was a span of 11 bases. CDR3 DNA sequence: TGTGCCAGTAAGCGGCAAGGGCAGCCCCAGCATTTT. Its protein is CASKRQGQPQHF.

This clone was seen a single time. V and J are TRBV28 and TRBJ2-7, with D unresolved. Trimming took off 3 bases at V and 2 bases at J, with 14 bases between the two ends. Looked up from germline, CDR1 is MDHEN and CDR2 is SYDVKM. The CDR3 extends over 15 amino acids. The CDR3 spells CASSFPSTAAYEQYF. CDR3 in DNA: TGTGCCAGCAGTTTTCCATCTACAGCAGCCTACGAGCAGTACTTC.

This chain links TRBV5-1 with TRBJ2-3; tentatively, D is TRBD1 or TRBD2 (5 bases each). Germline CDR1 is SGHRS and CDR2 is YFSETQ. The germline V and J ends were trimmed by 4 bases and 6 bases, with 15 bases remaining between them. CDR3 length equals 14 residues. The CDR3 is CASSIGTVGDTQYF. CDR3 coding DNA: TGCGCCAGCAGCATTGGGACCGTAGGGGATACGCAGTATTTT. Complete variable domain (other parts from reference TRBV5-1 and TRBJ2-3): KAGVTQTPRYLIKTRGQQVTLSCSPISGHRSVSWYQQTPGQGLQFLFEYFSETQRNKGNFPGRFSGRQFSNSRSEMNVSTLELGDSALYLCASSIGTVGDTQYFGPGTRLTVL.

The chain recombines TRBV28 with TRBJ1-2; D not certain. Germline CDR1 reads MDHEN; CDR2 reads SYDVKM. The CDR3 covers 14 residues. V was trimmed by 3 bases and J by 5 bases, leaving 13 bases between them. The CDR3 is CASSFPKGPYGYTF. The CDR3, as DNA: TGTGCCAGCAGTTTTCCCAAGGGCCCGTATGGCTACACCTTC.

The V and J genes are TRBV18 and TRBJ2-7; 10 bases line up with TRBD1. Germline V lookup: CDR1 KGHSH, CDR2 LQKENI. The V gene end was trimmed by 3 bases and the J gene end by 2 bases; junction bases not matched to a gene: 7. The length of the CDR3 is 16 residues. CDR3 sequence: CASSPNPGQGTYEQYF. The CDR3 DNA follows: TGTGCCAGCTCACCCAACCCGGGACAGGGGACCTACGAGCAGTACTTC.

This chain joins TRBV28 and TRBJ2-5, with D uncertain. Trimming removed 2 bases at V and 0 bases at J, with 4 bases between. The V gene's germline CDR1 is MDHEN and CDR2 SYDVKM. The CDR3 contains 13 residues. The CDR3 sequence is CASSLLDQETQYF. The CDR3 DNA is TGTGCCAGCAGTTTACTAGACCAAGAGACCCAGTACTTC.

The J gene is TRBJ2-3, the V gene TRBV19; D not resolved. The CDR3 extends over 15 amino acids. Trimming stripped 1 base from V and 2 bases from J, with 10 bases between. Germline V lookup: CDR1 LNHDA, CDR2 SQIVND (reference sequence). As DNA, the CDR3 is TGTGCCAGTAGTATAGTTAGCCAACTCACAGATACGCAGTATTTT. It specifies CASSIVSQLTDTQYF.

The gene calls are TRBV5-1 and TRBJ2-1, with a possible D match to TRBD1 (6 bases). The CDR3 is 14 residues long. The germline V and J ends were trimmed by 0 bases and 6 bases, with 10 bases remaining between them. CDR1 is SGHRS and CDR2 is YFSETQ in the germline V gene. DNA for the CDR3: TGCGCCAGCAGCTTGGTAACAGGGAGCAATGAGCAGTTCTTC. Protein product: CASSLVTGSNEQFF.

The genes are TRBV5-1 and TRBJ1-4, with 8 bases lining up with TRBD1. The CDR3 covers 16 residues. Germline CDR1 is SGHRS and CDR2 is YFSETQ. Trimming cost V 3 bases and J 0 bases; bases outside gene matches: 4. The chain's CDR3 is CASSSTGAATNEKLFF. In nucleotides, the CDR3 is TGCGCCAGCAGCTCGACAGGGGCGGCAACTAATGAAAAACTGTTTTTT.

The rearrangement links TRBV5-1 to TRBJ1-4; TRBD1 aligns across 9 bases. Germline trimming cut 2 bases from V and 5 bases from J; bases unmatched to any gene: 1. CDR1 and CDR2 (germline): SGHRS, YFSETQ. The CDR3 runs 14 residues. DNA for the CDR3: TGCGCCAGCAGCTTTGGGACAGGGAATGAAAAACTGTTTTTT. Encoded protein: CASSFGTGNEKLFF.

The genes are TRBV11-3 and TRBJ2-1; D tentatively reads TRBD1 or TRBD2 (5 bases each). The germline gives CDR1 SGHNT, CDR2 YENEEA. The CDR3 contains 16 residues. V was shortened by 3 bases and J by 0 bases, with 12 bases between the two germline ends. The CDR3 protein is CASSLAGTDSYNEQFF. CDR3 bases: TGTGCCAGCAGCTTGGCCGGGACCGACTCCTACAATGAGCAGTTCTTC.

In DNA form, the CDR3 reads TGTGCCAGTAGTCCGGGACAGATTATGAACACTGAAGCTTTCTTT. Protein product: CASSPGQIMNTEAFF. The J gene is TRBJ1-1, the V gene TRBV19; 7 bases are shared with TRBD1. The V and J ends lost 5 bases and 0 bases, in that order; junction bases with no gene match: 6. Germline-derived CDR1 and CDR2 are LNHDA and SQIVND (reference sequence). CDR3 length: 15 amino acids. The variable domain in full, completed from reference TRBV19 and TRBJ1-1, reads DGGITQSPKYLFRKEGQNVTLSCEQNLNHDAMYWYRQDPGQGLRLIYYSQIVNDFQKGDIAEGYSVSREKKESFPLTVTSAQKNPTAFYLCASSPGQIMNTEAFFGQGTRLTVV.

The chain joins TRBV15 to TRBJ1-2, with TRBD1 matching over 7 bases. Germline V CDR1 and CDR2: LNHNV, YYDKDF (reference sequence). V lost 1 base and J lost 6; bases outside the gene matches: 11. The CDR3 loop spans 16 amino acids. Written as DNA, the CDR3 is TGTGCCACCAGCAGAGTGCCAGGGGGTAACCTTAATGGCTACACCTTC. This encodes CATSRVPGGNLNGYTF.

The genes are TRBV4-1 and TRBJ2-7; perhaps D is TRBD1 or TRBD2 (7 bases each). Trimming took 3 bases from V and 7 from J, leaving 25 bases between them. Germline CDR1 and CDR2: MGHRA and YSYEKL. The CDR3 extends over 17 amino acids. For the CDR3, the DNA is TGCGCCAGCAGCCATCCCCCTCGAGGGGGCGGGAGACGTGAGCAGTACTTC. Its protein product is CASSHPPRGGGRREQYF.